The subject of this entry is one T cell receptor beta chain. CDR3 length: 14 amino acids. Looked up from germline, CDR1 is MNHEY and CDR2 is SVGAGI. The V and J ends lost 2 bases and 7 bases, in that order; junction bases with no gene match: 5. This entry comes from a study of blood T cells in healthy people across ages. A second PCR of 7 to 11 cycles used a sample-barcoded 5' primer and a J-beta primer mix. TCRdb recomputed calls from the 5' RACE reads with MiXCR, one row per CDR3 protein. Seen here are around 1,800,000 distinct CDR3 sequences, approximately 40% observed once, and the top ten hold roughly 23%.

This chain uses TRBV6-5 with TRBJ2-4, with 7 bases lining up with TRBD1. The sequencing sample was made of blood. The receptor was derived from a human donor in good health. CDR3 DNA: TGTGCCAGCAGTTACGAACAGGGGTGGAACATTCAGTACTTC. Its translation is CASSYEQGWNIQYF.